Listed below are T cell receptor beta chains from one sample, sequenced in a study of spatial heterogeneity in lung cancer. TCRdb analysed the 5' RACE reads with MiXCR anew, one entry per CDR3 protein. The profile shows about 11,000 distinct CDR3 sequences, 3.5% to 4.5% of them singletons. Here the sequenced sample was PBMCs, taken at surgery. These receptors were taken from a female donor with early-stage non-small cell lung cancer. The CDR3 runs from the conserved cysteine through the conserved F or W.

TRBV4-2 CASSQDLETQYF
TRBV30 CAWSALGTGELFF
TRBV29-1 CSARDTGELFF
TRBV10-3 CAIRGIAGPGEQYF
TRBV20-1 CSARESGGPGADTQYF
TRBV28 CASSSGLAGVETQYF
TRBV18 CASSPRQEIYGYTF
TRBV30 CAWSEAGVNIQYF
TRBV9 CASSDRGRHGELFF
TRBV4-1 CASSQVPGGGEQYF
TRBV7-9 CASSLGPETQYF
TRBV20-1 CREGEGNTEAFF
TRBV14 CASSHFSGANVLTF
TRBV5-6 CASSFQGDFWGNEQFF
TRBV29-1 CSAATAGTGELFF